This T cell receptor (beta chain) was recovered during a study of T cell responses to AZD1222 COVID-19 vaccine. Study-wide findings and caveats: Baseline seropositives among AZD1222 recipients totaled only 5 to 7.

The protocol was immunoSEQ multiplex PCR, while the TCRdb copy is restricted to in-frame clones and leaves out a portion. The data show over 150,000 clones, about nine tenths seen once. A word on this clone: No antigen is known for it.

V lost 5 bases to trimming and J lost 2 bases, with 16 bases between them. The germline gives CDR1 LNHDA, CDR2 SQIVND (reference sequence). CDR3 size: 15 residues. This specimen was peripheral blood, taken on day 0 of AZD1222 vaccination. V is TRBV19 and J is TRBJ2-7, with D perhaps TRBD1 (6 bases). The sequence was collected from an adult in good health. The CDR3 nucleotides are TGTGCCAGTAGTCCGAGGGACACGGGTACCTACGAGCAGTACTTC. It is translated as CASSPRDTGTYEQYF.